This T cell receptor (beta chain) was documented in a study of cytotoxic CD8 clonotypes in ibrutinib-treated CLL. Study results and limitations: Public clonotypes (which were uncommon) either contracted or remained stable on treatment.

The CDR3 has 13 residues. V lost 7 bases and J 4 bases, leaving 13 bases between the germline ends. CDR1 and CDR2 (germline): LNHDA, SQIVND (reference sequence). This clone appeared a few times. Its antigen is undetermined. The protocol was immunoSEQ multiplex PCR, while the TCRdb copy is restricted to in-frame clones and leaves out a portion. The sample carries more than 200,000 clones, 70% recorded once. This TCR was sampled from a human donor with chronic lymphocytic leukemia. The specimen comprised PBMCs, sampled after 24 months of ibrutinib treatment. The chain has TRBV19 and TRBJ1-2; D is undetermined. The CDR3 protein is CASTGPAFYGYTF. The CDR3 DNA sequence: TGTGCCAGTACCGGGCCAGCCTTCTATGGCTACACCTTC.